This T cell receptor beta chain appears in the sequencing data of a study of low-dose radiotherapy and immunotherapy resistance in tumors. As for the study in general: Cohort 2 patients were irradiated with 1 Gy every two weeks, reaching 13 Gy over 26 weeks.

The CDR3 consists of 13 residues. V gave up 4 bases and J gave up 4 bases, with 12 bases separating them. CDR1 and CDR2 from the germline V gene are SGHRS and YFSETQ. Both TCRalpha and TCRbeta chains were reverse transcribed with V-gene-specific primers. Over roughly 20 PCR cycles, TCRs were amplified from a constant-region primer and V-primer adapter. MiXCR was run by TCRdb on the reads, yielding one entry per CDR3 protein. Here the sample spans 80,000 to 90,000 distinct CDR3 sequences, 15% to 20% being singletons. There are many counts of this clonotype. Time point of the sample: before trial treatment. The treatment that donors received included nivolumab, ipilimumab, aspirin, low-dose cyclophosphamide and low-dose radiotherapy. Patients qualified if they had advanced solid tumors that lacked tumor-infiltrating lymphocytes.

The sequences come from PBMCs, collected before treatment. The receptor was isolated from a male donor with prostate cancer. The chain carries TRBV5-1 and TRBJ2-7; TRBD1 might be the D (6 bases). The DNA for the CDR3 is TGCGCCAGCAGCCCCCTGGACAGTTACGAGCAGTACTTC. It is translated as CASSPLDSYEQYF.